One sample yielded the 30 T cell receptor beta chains listed below, sequenced in a study of PD-1 blockade in classical Hodgkin lymphoma. Documented time point: cycle 4 day 1 (C4D1), after 6 weeks of nivolumab. Each patient experienced a relapse that followed autologous stem cell transplantation, and brentuximab vedotin exposure varied. TCRdb keeps only in-frame clones here, not all; method: immunoSEQ multiplex PCR. The sample lists roughly 90,000 clones; about 83% were seen once. The sequencing here drew on peripheral blood mononuclear cells (PBMCs), taken before the fourth cycle of nivolumab. The origin of the receptors is a human donor with classical Hodgkin lymphoma.

The chain is built from TRBV10-3 and TRBJ2-7; tentatively, D is TRBD1 (5 bases). The CDR3 has 13 residues. The V gene lost 4 bases and the J gene lost 3 bases, with 10 bases spanning the gap. CDR1 is ENHRY, CDR2 SYGVKD, per germline. As DNA, the CDR3 is TGTGCCATCAGTGCAGGGCCCGGCTACGAGCAGTACTTC. Translated: CAISAGPGYEQYF.

A note on this clone: One junction end does not reproduce the germline sequence, and a read error may be involved. The chain couples TRBV20-1 to TRBJ2-1, with a weak D call TRBD1 (5 bases). This CDR3 has 11 amino acids. Germline V gene lookup returns CDR1 DFQATT and CDR2 SNEGSKA (reference sequence). CDR3 DNA: TGCAGTGCTAGAGATGGGGCTAGGCGGATCTTC. Amino acids: CSARDGARRIF.

The chain has TRBV19 and TRBJ1-1, with D unresolved. Trimming took 5 bases from V and 1 from J, leaving 14 bases between them. CDR1 and CDR2 (germline): LNHDA, SQIVND (reference sequence). The CDR3 totals 15 residues. CDR3 nucleotides: TGTGCCAGTAGTGGATTCTCCCTTGGGAACACTGAAGCTTTCTTT. Amino acid sequence: CASSGFSLGNTEAFF.

This clone was detected once. The chain combines TRBV7-8 with TRBJ1-1, with D unclear. V gave up 5 bases and J gave up 1 base, with 8 bases separating them. The CDR3 has 13 residues. Germline CDR1 is SGHVS and CDR2 is FQNEAQ. CDR3 in DNA: TGTGCCAGCAGCCCGAGCGGGAACACTGAAGCTTTCTTT. Its protein product is CASSPSGNTEAFF. Looking up the rest from reference TRBV7-8 and TRBJ1-1 gives the full variable domain: GAGVSQSPRYKVAKRGQDVALRCDPISGHVSLFWYQQALGQGPEFLTYFQNEAQLDKSGLPSDRFFAERPEGSVSTLKIQRTQQEDSAVYLCASSPSGNTEAFFGQGTRLTVV.

The count of this clone is one. The chain combines TRBV9 with TRBJ2-2; D might be TRBD1 (5 bases). The CDR3 spans 15 residues. V dropped 0 bases and J dropped 1 base, with 7 bases sitting between them. CDR1 and CDR2 from the germline V gene are SGDLS and YYNGEE. The CDR3 loop is CASSVAGQNTGELFF. CDR3 DNA: TGTGCCAGCAGCGTAGCCGGACAGAACACCGGGGAGCTGTTTTTT. The whole variable domain, remainder taken from reference TRBV9 and TRBJ2-2, is DSGVTQTPKHLITATGQRVTLRCSPRSGDLSVYWYQQSLDQGLQFLIQYYNGEERAKGNILERFSAQQFPDLHSELNLSSLELGDSALYFCASSVAGQNTGELFFGEGSRLTVL.

This clone was detected only a few times. This rearrangement joins TRBV6-5 to TRBJ2-2, with 8 nucleotides matching TRBD2. After removal of 6 bases from V and 6 bases from J, the junction contained 6 bases not matched to a gene. Germline V gene data show CDR1 as MNHEY and CDR2 as SVGAGI. The CDR3 runs to 14 residues. CDR3 in DNA: TGTGCCAGCAGCTGGACTAGCCTTGCCGGGGAGCTGTTTTTT. Residues: CASSWTSLAGELFF.

The rearrangement uses TRBV6-1 and TRBJ2-2, with 8 bases matching TRBD1. This CDR3 has 16 residues. CDR1 MNHNS and CDR2 SASEGT come from the germline V gene. With 3 bases clipped from V and 0 bases from J, the junction kept 3 bases outside the gene matches. The CDR3 here is CASSEGQVPNTGELFF. The CDR3 DNA is TGTGCCAGCAGTGAGGGACAGGTCCCGAACACCGGGGAGCTGTTTTTT.

The gene calls are TRBV28 and TRBJ2-1; maybe TRBD1 (5 bases). Per the germline V gene, CDR1 is MDHEN and CDR2 is SYDVKM. V dropped 2 bases and J dropped 10 bases, with 15 bases sitting between them. CDR3 length equals 14 residues. The CDR3 DNA reads TGTGCCAGCAGTTTACTTGGGGCGCCCGCGGAGCAGTTCTTC. Its protein product is CASSLLGAPAEQFF.

The chain uses TRBV7-2 and TRBJ2-1; D is possibly TRBD2 (6 bases). CDR1 and CDR2 from the germline V gene are SGHTA and FQGNSA. This CDR3 is 12 amino acids long. V lost 1 base and J lost 15, with 13 bases in between. The CDR3 sequence: CASSLDGTGWFF. The CDR3 coding sequence is TGTGCCAGCAGCTTAGATGGGACTGGGTGGTTCTTC.

V usage is TRBV28 and J usage is TRBJ2-1; 10 bases align to TRBD2. With V trimmed by 6 bases and J by 16 bases, 15 bases remained unmatched. This CDR3 region has 14 residues. Germline V lookup: CDR1 MDHEN, CDR2 SYDVKM. The CDR3, as DNA: TGTGCCAGCAGATCCTACCCTAGCGGGAGTATTCGATTCTTC. Amino acid sequence: CASRSYPSGSIRFF.

The chain recombines TRBV4-1 with TRBJ2-3; 11 nucleotides match TRBD2. After removal of 4 bases from V and 1 base from J, the junction contained 1 base not matched to a gene. This CDR3 has 15 amino acids. Germline V gene lookup returns CDR1 MGHRA and CDR2 YSYEKL. This chain's CDR3 is CASSPTSGGTDTQYF. The CDR3 bases are TGCGCCAGCAGCCCGACTAGCGGGGGCACAGATACGCAGTATTTT.

The chain has TRBV19 and TRBJ1-5; TRBD1 might be the D (5 bases). V dropped 5 bases and J dropped 3 bases, with 11 bases sitting between them. The CDR3 runs 14 residues. Germline CDR1 LNHDA, CDR2 SQIVND (reference sequence). This CDR3 is CASSDSGYNQPQHF. In DNA, the CDR3 is TGTGCCAGTAGTGACTCAGGGTACAATCAGCCCCAGCATTTT.

This clone came up once. The chain employs TRBV19 and TRBJ2-1; D is unresolved. Trimming took 4 bases from V and 6 from J, leaving 19 bases between them. Germline assignment: CDR1 LNHDA and CDR2 SQIVND (reference sequence). The CDR3 is 16 amino acids. The CDR3 reads CASSNGPSPFGNEQFF. CDR3 coding DNA: TGTGCCAGTAGTAATGGCCCCAGCCCCTTTGGCAATGAGCAGTTCTTC.

This clone was observed once. This chain links TRBV14 with TRBJ2-2; 11 bases are a match to TRBD2. With V trimmed by 4 bases and J by 2 bases, 9 bases remained unmatched. The CDR3 length is 18 residues. Looked up from germline, CDR1 is SGHDN and CDR2 is FVKESK. In nucleotides, the CDR3 is TGTGCCAGCAGCCGGGTGGCTAGCGGGAGGTATAACACCGGGGAGCTGTTTTTT. Amino acids: CASSRVASGRYNTGELFF.

The chain carries TRBV30 and TRBJ2-2, with unresolved D. V was cut by 1 base and J by 7 bases, with 10 bases left in between. CDR3 size: 13 residues. The germline CDR1 and CDR2 sequences are GTSNPN and SVGIG (reference sequence). The CDR3 DNA is TGTGCCTGGAGTGATCTGGCCGGCGGGGAGCTGTTTTTT. It translates to CAWSDLAGGELFF.

J is TRBJ1-1 and V is TRBV28; D ambiguous. V lost 3 bases to trimming and J lost 1 base, with 9 bases between them. CDR1 and CDR2 (germline): MDHEN, SYDVKM. The length of the CDR3 is 14 residues. The CDR3 DNA reads as TGTGCCAGCAGTTTGGTTCGGAAGAACACTGAAGCTTTCTTT. Its protein product is CASSLVRKNTEAFF.

V and J are TRBV30 and TRBJ1-1, with unresolved D. Germline V gene lookup returns CDR1 GTSNPN and CDR2 SVGIG (reference sequence). Between the trimmed V and J ends, which lost 0 bases and 3 bases, there was a span of 8 bases. The CDR3 contains 13 residues. The CDR3 bases are TGTGCCTGGAGTGTAAATCTGTACACTGAAGCTTTCTTT. Protein: CAWSVNLYTEAFF. Using reference TRBV30 and TRBJ1-1 for the parts outside the CDR3, the full variable domain is SQTIHQWPATLVQPVGSPLSLECTVEGTSNPNLYWYRQAAGRGLQLLFYSVGIGQISSEVPQNLSASRPQDRQFILSSKKLLLSDSGFYLCAWSVNLYTEAFFGQGTRLTVV.

This chain joins TRBV9 and TRBJ2-7; D is undetermined. This CDR3 region has 14 residues. Germline V gives CDR1 SGDLS, CDR2 YYNGEE. V lost 0 bases to trimming and J lost 3 bases, with 10 bases between them. The CDR3 bases are TGTGCCAGCAGCGTAGGGGGATACGGCTACGAGCAGTACTTC. It encodes CASSVGGYGYEQYF. Filled out from reference TRBV9 and TRBJ2-7, the complete variable domain reads DSGVTQTPKHLITATGQRVTLRCSPRSGDLSVYWYQQSLDQGLQFLIQYYNGEERAKGNILERFSAQQFPDLHSELNLSSLELGDSALYFCASSVGGYGYEQYFGPGTRLTVT.

This rearrangement joins TRBV2 to TRBJ2-3; D ambiguous. CDR1 is SNHLY and CDR2 is FYNNEI in the germline V gene. There are 15 residues in the CDR3. The V end lost 4 bases, the J end lost 2 bases, and 13 bases lay between the germline ends. In DNA, the CDR3 is TGTGCCAGCAGTGCACGGACCGCATACACAGATACGCAGTATTTT. Its protein product is CASSARTAYTDTQYF.

This chain's CDR3 is CAIRRDQGVSDTQYF. The CDR3 DNA reads TGTGCCATCAGGAGGGACCAGGGGGTTTCAGATACGCAGTATTTT. V is TRBV10-3 and J is TRBJ2-3; 7 bases fit TRBD1. J was trimmed by 4 bases and V by 6 bases; bases with no gene match: 10. This CDR3 is 15 amino acids long. Looked up from germline, CDR1 is ENHRY and CDR2 is SYGVKD.

The CDR3 reads CASSFNGRGGTDTQYF. Here the CDR3 DNA reads TGTGCCAGCAGCTTCAATGGGCGGGGGGGCACAGATACGCAGTATTTT. The rearrangement uses TRBV7-2 and TRBJ2-3; TRBD2 agrees at 8 bases. The CDR3 contains 16 residues. V trimming: 3 bases; J trimming: 1 base; junction bases outside the gene matches: 6. Per the germline V gene, CDR1 is SGHTA and CDR2 is FQGNSA. Filled out from reference TRBV7-2 and TRBJ2-3, the complete variable domain reads GAGVSQSPSNKVTEKGKDVELRCDPISGHTALYWYRQSLGQGLEFLIYFQGNSAPDKSGLPSDRFSAERTGGSVSTLTIQRTQQEDSAVYLCASSFNGRGGTDTQYFGPGTRLTVL.

The chain uses TRBV7-2 and TRBJ2-5; 9 bases line up with TRBD1. CDR1 and CDR2 from the germline V gene are SGHTA and FQGNSA. The V gene end was trimmed by 2 bases and the J gene end by 4 bases; junction bases not matched to a gene: 11. The CDR3 length is 17 residues. DNA of the CDR3: TGTGCCAGCAGCTTAATGGCCCCGGGGACAGGGTCAGAGACCCAGTACTTC. This sequence encodes CASSLMAPGTGSETQYF. The entire variable domain, with the rest obtained from reference TRBV7-2 and TRBJ2-5, is as follows: GAGVSQSPSNKVTEKGKDVELRCDPISGHTALYWYRQSLGQGLEFLIYFQGNSAPDKSGLPSDRFSAERTGGSVSTLTIQRTQQEDSAVYLCASSLMAPGTGSETQYFGPGTRLLVL.

The chain combines TRBV6-5 with TRBJ2-2, with 8 bases aligning to TRBD2. Trimming at V came to 6 bases and at J to 6 bases, leaving 9 bases not matched to a gene. Looked up from germline, CDR1 is MNHEY and CDR2 is SVGAGI. The CDR3 consists of 15 residues. The CDR3 is CASSAQGLGSGELFF. In DNA form, the CDR3 reads TGTGCCAGCAGCGCCCAGGGACTAGGCTCCGGGGAGCTGTTTTTT.

The CDR3 coding sequence is TGTGCCAGCAGAAGGGAAACCGGACAGGGGTTCCGTGAAAAACTGTTTTTT. Translating gives CASRRETGQGFREKLFF. The V and J genes are TRBV27 and TRBJ1-4; 9 nucleotides match TRBD1. With V trimmed by 6 bases and J by 7 bases, 15 bases remained unmatched. CDR1 and CDR2 (germline): MNHEY, SMNVEV (reference sequence). The CDR3 contains 17 residues.

As to this clone: At one end, the junction sequence differs from germline, possibly due to a read error. The V call is TRBV6-1, the J call TRBJ2-7; 9 nucleotides line up with TRBD1. Germline V gene sequence: CDR1 MNHNS, CDR2 SASEGT. The CDR3 runs 12 residues. CDR3 protein: CASSEGLGQGHF. The DNA of the CDR3 is TGTGCCAGCAGTGAAGGACTTGGACAGGGGCACTTC.

The chain is built from TRBV10-3 and TRBJ2-6; D possibly corresponds to TRBD1 (6 bases). With 3 bases removed from V and 4 bases from J, the gap between germline ends came to 10 bases. The CDR3 sequence is 15 residues long. The germline V gene has CDR1 ENHRY and CDR2 SYGVKD. CDR3 in DNA: TGTGCCATCAGTGAACAGGGTTCCGGGGCCAACGTCCTGACTTTC. As protein: CAISEQGSGANVLTF.

The chain links TRBV6-4 to TRBJ1-1; D not certain. CDR3 length equals 13 residues. V dropped 6 bases and J dropped 5 bases, with 13 bases sitting between them. In germline, CDR1 is MRHNA, CDR2 SNTAGT. The CDR3 DNA sequence: TGTGCCAGCAGGGAGGAGGAAGGGACTGAAGCTTTCTTT. Protein sequence: CASREEEGTEAFF.

This chain links TRBV6-1 with TRBJ1-2; D gene uncertain. CDR1 and CDR2 from the germline V gene are MNHNS and SASEGT. With 6 bases removed from V and 0 bases from J, the gap between germline ends came to 11 bases. CDR3 length: 14 residues. CDR3 bases: TGTGCCAGCAGGGACCGAGCCCCTAACTATGGCTACACCTTC. It specifies CASRDRAPNYGYTF.

This chain links TRBV27 with TRBJ2-5; D perhaps matches TRBD1 (6 bases). Germline V gene lookup returns CDR1 MNHEY and CDR2 SMNVEV (reference sequence). The V and J ends lost 6 bases and 2 bases respectively, with 13 bases between them. CDR3 length equals 14 residues. CDR3 protein: CASSQLGQQETQYF. The DNA of the CDR3 is TGTGCCAGCAGCCAGCTCGGACAGCAAGAGACCCAGTACTTC.

This chain connects TRBV7-2 to TRBJ1-1; 9 nucleotides agree with TRBD1. Germline values: CDR1 SGHTA, CDR2 FQGNSA. The CDR3 spans 16 residues. V lost 5 bases and J lost 5; bases outside the gene matches: 12. The CDR3 sequence: CASSLRTGVGRTEAFF. CDR3 in DNA: TGTGCCAGCAGCCTCCGGACAGGGGTCGGTCGGACTGAAGCTTTCTTT.